Listed here are 14 T cell receptor beta chains from one sample, sequenced in a study of blood T cell repertoires in COVID-19. Method: immunoSEQ multiplex PCR; TCRdb's copy keeps in-frame clones and lacks some. The sample includes approximately 350,000 clones, roughly 87% of them seen just once. The material sequenced was PBMCs or T cells enriched from blood (not recorded which). These receptor sequences come from a woman aged 25-40 years who had recovered from COVID-19.

This sequence joins TRBV9 and TRBJ1-1, with D possibly matching TRBD1 (5 bases). In germline, CDR1 is SGDLS, CDR2 YYNGEE. CDR3 length: 14 residues. Trimming removed 4 bases from V and 2 bases from J, with 12 bases in between. The CDR3 is CASSLDGANTEAFF. CDR3 bases: TGTGCCAGCAGCTTGGATGGGGCAAACACTGAAGCTTTCTTT.

The chain couples TRBV7-9 to TRBJ2-1; no reliable D call. V was shortened by 1 base and J by 7 bases, with 5 bases between the two germline ends. Germline V lookup: CDR1 SEHNR, CDR2 FQNEAQ (reference sequence). This CDR3 has 12 amino acids. CDR3 nucleotides: TGTGCCAGCAGCTTAGGAGTTAATGAGCAGTTCTTC. This sequence encodes CASSLGVNEQFF. The whole variable domain, remainder taken from reference TRBV7-9 and TRBJ2-1, is DTGVSQNPRHKITKRGQNVTFRCDPISEHNRLYWYRQTLGQGPEFLTYFQNEAQLEKSRLLSDRFSAERPKGSFSTLEIQRTEQGDSAMYLCASSLGVNEQFFGPGTRLTVL.

This clone occurred a few times. The chain links TRBV15 to TRBJ2-3; 7 bases fit TRBD2. This CDR3 comprises 15 residues. CDR1 is LNHNV, CDR2 YYDKDF, per germline (reference sequence). J lost 6 bases, V lost 1 base, and 7 bases had no gene match. Written as DNA, the CDR3 is TGTGCCACCAGCAGAGTGTGGGGGGGGGATGATACGCAGTATTTT. This gives the protein CATSRVWGGDDTQYF.

This chain uses TRBV13 with TRBJ2-1, with D possibly being TRBD2 (6 bases). Germline V gene lookup returns CDR1 PRHDT and CDR2 FYEKMQ (reference sequence). V shed 6 bases and J shed 0 bases, with 15 bases lying between them. The CDR3 contains 16 residues. The CDR3 loop is CASSPRWGVSYNEQFF. The CDR3 DNA sequence: TGTGCCAGCAGTCCTAGGTGGGGGGTCTCCTACAATGAGCAGTTCTTC.

The V gene is TRBV19, the J gene TRBJ1-2; D possibly corresponds to TRBD1 (6 bases). The CDR3 has 15 residues. CDR1 and CDR2 from the germline V gene are LNHDA and SQIVND (reference sequence). V lost 7 bases to trimming and J lost 5 bases, with 20 bases between them. The CDR3 region is CASNQGPRSYYGYTF. The CDR3 DNA sequence: TGTGCCAGTAATCAGGGGCCCAGGAGTTATTATGGCTACACCTTC.

This clone was seen only once. This rearrangement joins TRBV29-1 to TRBJ2-2; the D gene is possibly TRBD1 (6 bases). From germline, CDR1 is SQVTM and CDR2 ANQGSEA. Trimming took off 2 bases at V and 6 bases at J, with 10 bases between the two ends. The CDR3 is 13 residues long. Here the CDR3 reads CSVEIGGSGELFF. The CDR3, as DNA: TGCAGCGTTGAAATAGGGGGTTCCGGGGAGCTGTTTTTT.

The V gene is TRBV28, the J gene TRBJ1-6; tentative D call: TRBD1 (6 bases). Germline-derived CDR1 and CDR2 are MDHEN and SYDVKM. V was trimmed by 4 bases and J by 4 bases, leaving 14 bases between them. CDR3 size: 16 residues. The CDR3 spells CASSSQRQGYNSPLHF. The CDR3 DNA sequence: TGTGCCAGCAGTTCCCAACGGCAGGGGTATAATTCACCCCTCCACTTT.

The count of this clone is one. The chain uses TRBV19 and TRBJ2-1; TRBD2 is a possible D gene (6 bases). Trimming removed 1 base at V and 2 bases at J, with 9 bases between. This CDR3 region has 15 residues. Germline V CDR1 and CDR2: LNHDA, SQIVND (reference sequence). The CDR3 region has the DNA TGTGCCAGTAGTATAGTTTTAGCGGCCTACAATGAGCAGTTCTTC. It translates to CASSIVLAAYNEQFF.

The chain recombines TRBV12-3 or TRBV12-4 with TRBJ1-1, with D unresolved. The length of the CDR3 is 13 residues. V lost 3 bases and J lost 1, with 6 bases in between. The DNA of the CDR3 is TGTGCCAGCAGTTTGTGGCAGAACACTGAAGCTTTCTTT. Protein product: CASSLWQNTEAFF.

The chain has TRBV4-1 and TRBJ2-3; the D is unclear. CDR3 length: 13 residues. V lost 0 bases, J lost 8 bases, and 9 bases lay in between. CDR1 and CDR2 (germline): MGHRA, YSYEKL. This CDR3 reads CASSQDTSGTQYF. For the CDR3, the DNA is TGCGCCAGCAGCCAAGATACGTCGGGTACGCAGTATTTT.

The V gene is TRBV7-3, the J gene TRBJ2-2; 9 bases map to TRBD1. V dropped 2 bases and J dropped 2; count of bases not matched to a gene: 3. CDR3 length: 16 residues. CDR1 and CDR2 (germline): SGHTA, FQGTGA. The CDR3 DNA reads TGTGCCAGCAGCTTAGGGGGACAGGGAAACACCGGGGAGCTGTTTTTT. As protein: CASSLGGQGNTGELFF. Complete variable domain (other parts from reference TRBV7-3 and TRBJ2-2): GAGVSQTPSNKVTEKGKYVELRCDPISGHTALYWYRQSLGQGPEFLIYFQGTGAADDSGLPNDRFFAVRPEGSVSTLKIQRTERGDSAVYLCASSLGGQGNTGELFFGEGSRLTVL.

This clone appeared a single time. The chain joins TRBV9 to TRBJ1-2, with 10 nucleotides matching TRBD1. The V and J ends lost 0 bases and 4 bases, in that order; junction bases with no gene match: 3. CDR1 is SGDLS and CDR2 is YYNGEE in the germline V gene. This CDR3 spans 15 amino acids. In DNA, the CDR3 is TGTGCCAGCAGCGTAGGGACAGGGGGGGGCTATGGCTACACCTTC. It yields the protein CASSVGTGGGYGYTF.

This clone was recorded only once. CDR3 nucleotides: TGTGCCTGGAAAAGAATGGGAGGAGGAGGCACTGAAGCTTTCTTT. Its protein product is CAWKRMGGGGTEAFF. V gene TRBV30 combines with J gene TRBJ1-1; D unresolved. The CDR3 consists of 15 residues. V was trimmed by 4 bases and J by 4 bases, leaving 19 bases between them. In germline, CDR1 is GTSNPN, CDR2 SVGIG (reference sequence).

The chain links TRBV2 to TRBJ1-4; perhaps TRBD1 as D (5 bases). This CDR3 is 13 amino acids long. CDR1 and CDR2 (germline): SNHLY, FYNNEI. V lost 1 base to trimming and J lost 10 bases, with 10 bases between them. The CDR3 spells CASSEGREGKLFF. CDR3 DNA: TGTGCCAGCAGTGAAGGCAGGGAAGGAAAACTGTTTTTT.